This is a list of T cell receptor beta chains from one sample in a study of OX40 agonist ivuxolimab in advanced cancers. Produced via immunoSEQ multiplex PCR; TCRdb's table is partial and in-frame only. Counted here are about 82,000 clones, roughly 90% occurring once; the ten biggest clones make up 2.3%. Sequenced here: CD4+ or CD8+ T cells sorted from blood, sampled in a trial of the OX40 agonist ivuxolimab. These receptors came from an adult with an advanced solid tumor such as melanoma, head and neck, liver or kidney cancer. The CDR3 runs from the conserved cysteine through the conserved F or W. The D gene is left open where the match is weak. Clone size is not always given. Where it is, it says once, few, many or a class for expanded clones.

d_gene | len | j_gene | abundance | v_gene | CDR3nt | CDR3aa
TRBD2 | 14 | TRBJ2-7 | once | TRBV9 | TGTGCCAGCAGCGTTGGTATAGCGGGGGGCGAGCAGTACTTC | CASSVGIAGGEQYF
TRBD1 | 14 | TRBJ2-7 | NA | TRBV7-2 | TGTGCCAGCAGCTTCGGACAGGGAAACTACGAGCAGTACTTC | CASSFGQGNYEQYF
TRBD1 | 15 | TRBJ2-7 | NA | TRBV9 | TGTGCCAGCAGCGTAGGGGGACAGGGCACCTACGAGCAGTACTTC | CASSVGGQGTYEQYF
TRBD1 | 17 | TRBJ2-2 | NA | TRBV5-8 | TGTGCCAGCAGCTCAAATCTGGGACAGGGGAGGACCGGGGAGCTGTTTTTT | CASSSNLGQGRTGELFF
TRBD2 | 13 | TRBJ2-7 | NA | TRBV11-2 | TGTGCCAGCAGCAGTAGCGGGATTTACGAGCAGTACTTC | CASSSSGIYEQYF
NA | 17 | TRBJ2-7 | NA | TRBV6-1 | TGTGCCAGCAGTGAATTACCTCTTTGGCAGGGAAACTACGAGCAGTACTTC | CASSELPLWQGNYEQYF
NA | 14 | TRBJ2-7 | NA | TRBV5-4 | TGTGCCAGCAGCGACGGGGGTAGGGTGTACGAGCAGTACTTC | CASSDGGRVYEQYF
NA | 14 | TRBJ1-3 | NA | TRBV11-3 | TGTGCCAGCAGCCTAGGGGGAACTGGAAACACCATATATTTT | CASSLGGTGNTIYF
NA | 14 | TRBJ2-7 | NA | TRBV10-3 | TGTGCCATCAGGGAGTTAGGGGGTAAGCACGAGCAGTACTTC | CAIRELGGKHEQYF
NA | 13 | TRBJ2-3 | NA | TRBV6-1 | TGTGCCAGCAGTGAATTAGGGCTGGATACGCAGTATTTT | CASSELGLDTQYF
NA | 13 | TRBJ2-7 | NA | TRBV5-8 | TGTGCCAGCAGTTCCCGGGCCTCCTACGAGCAGTACTTC | CASSSRASYEQYF
TRBD1 | 13 | TRBJ2-7 | NA | TRBV6-5 | TGTGCCAGCAGTTACCACAGGGGCTACGAGCAGTACTTC | CASSYHRGYEQYF
NA | 16 | TRBJ2-2 | NA | TRBV9 | TGTGCCAGCAGCGCTAAGCCGGGCCACAACACCGGGGAGCTGTTTTTT | CASSAKPGHNTGELFF
NA | 16 | TRBJ2-3 | NA | TRBV11-2 | TGTGCCAGCAGCTTAGGTGGGTCCGTCACCACAGATACGCAGTATTTT | CASSLGGSVTTDTQYF
TRBD2 | 13 | TRBJ2-1 | once | TRBV11-2 | TGTGCCAGCACCCGGACTAGCGGGAATGAGCAGTTCTTC | CASTRTSGNEQFF
NA | 15 | TRBJ2-1 | NA | TRBV6-6 | TGTGCCAGCAGCGATGGATCTCTCTCCTACAATGAGCAGTTCTTC | CASSDGSLSYNEQFF
NA | 16 | TRBJ2-1 | once | TRBV9 | TGTGCCAGCAGCGCCTCCACGTCGGGTACTTTCCATGAGCAGTTCTTC | CASSASTSGTFHEQFF